This T cell receptor (beta chain) is drawn from a study of blood T cell repertoires in COVID-19. Study details: The United States, Italy and Spain provided the acute and convalescent COVID-19 samples. PBMCs, B-cell-depleted T cells, or T cells provided the cDNA or gDNA that made up the material.

In the original analysis: By means of reference gene primer amplification, nucleated cell counts were estimated. Some clones are missing from TCRdb's copy, which holds only in-frame ones; the method was immunoSEQ multiplex PCR. D and trimming come from the DNA, and the V and J calls and clone size come from that table. The data contain around 260,000 clones, under 90% of them singletons. V was cut by 5 bases and J by 1 base, with 15 bases left in between. The CDR3 runs 16 residues. The germline CDR1 and CDR2 sequences are MNHEY and SMNVEV (reference sequence). This clone was recorded once. This chain links TRBV27 with TRBJ2-1; TRBD1 is a possible D gene (6 bases). The sample taken for sequencing was peripheral blood. The receptor was derived from a man aged 60-69 years with acute or convalescent COVID-19. Here the CDR3 reads CASSPSAGESYNEQFF. The CDR3 coding sequence is TGTGCCAGCAGTCCTAGTGCAGGGGAATCCTACAATGAGCAGTTCTTC.